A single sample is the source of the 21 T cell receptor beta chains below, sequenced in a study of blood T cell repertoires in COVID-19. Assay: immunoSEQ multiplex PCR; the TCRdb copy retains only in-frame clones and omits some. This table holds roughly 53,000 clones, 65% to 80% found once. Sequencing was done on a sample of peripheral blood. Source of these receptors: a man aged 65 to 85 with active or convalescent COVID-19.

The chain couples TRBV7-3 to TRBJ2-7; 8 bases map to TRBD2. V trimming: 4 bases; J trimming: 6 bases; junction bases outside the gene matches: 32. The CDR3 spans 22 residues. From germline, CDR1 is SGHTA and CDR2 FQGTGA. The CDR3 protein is CASSSPSRWSGSVPPTLCEQYF. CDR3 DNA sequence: TGTGCCAGCAGCTCTCCGTCCCGGTGGAGCGGGAGTGTCCCCCCGACCCTCTGCGAGCAGTACTTC.

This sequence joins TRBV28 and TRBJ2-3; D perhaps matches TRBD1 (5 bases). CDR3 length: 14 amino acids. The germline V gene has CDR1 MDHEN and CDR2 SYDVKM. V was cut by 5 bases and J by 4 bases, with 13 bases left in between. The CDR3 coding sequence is TGTGCCAGCAGTGCGCCAGTAGGGGCAGATACGCAGTATTTT. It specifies CASSAPVGADTQYF.

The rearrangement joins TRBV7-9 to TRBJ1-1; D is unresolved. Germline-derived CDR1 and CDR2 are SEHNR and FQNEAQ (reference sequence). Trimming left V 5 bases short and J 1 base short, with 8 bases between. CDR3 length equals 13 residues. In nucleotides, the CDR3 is TGTGCCAGCAGCCTCCCCCCGAACACTGAAGCTTTCTTT. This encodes CASSLPPNTEAFF.

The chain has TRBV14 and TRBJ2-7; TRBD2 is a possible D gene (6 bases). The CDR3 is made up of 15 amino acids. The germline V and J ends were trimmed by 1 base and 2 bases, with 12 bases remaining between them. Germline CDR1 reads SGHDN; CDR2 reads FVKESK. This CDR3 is CASSQVGSGAYEQYF. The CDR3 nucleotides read TGTGCCAGCAGCCAAGTCGGTAGCGGCGCCTACGAGCAGTACTTC.

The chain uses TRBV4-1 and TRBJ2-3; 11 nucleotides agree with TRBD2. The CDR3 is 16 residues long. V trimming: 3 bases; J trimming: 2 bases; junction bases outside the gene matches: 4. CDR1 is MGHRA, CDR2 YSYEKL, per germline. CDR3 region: CASSQGLAENTDTQYF. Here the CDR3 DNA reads TGCGCCAGCAGCCAGGGACTAGCGGAAAACACAGATACGCAGTATTTT.

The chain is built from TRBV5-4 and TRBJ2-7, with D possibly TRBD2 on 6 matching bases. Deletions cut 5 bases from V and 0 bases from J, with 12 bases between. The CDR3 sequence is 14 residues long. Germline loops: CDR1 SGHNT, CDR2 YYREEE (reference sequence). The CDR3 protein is CASSSAGSSYEQYF. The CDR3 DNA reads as TGTGCCAGCAGTAGTGCGGGGTCCTCCTACGAGCAGTACTTC.

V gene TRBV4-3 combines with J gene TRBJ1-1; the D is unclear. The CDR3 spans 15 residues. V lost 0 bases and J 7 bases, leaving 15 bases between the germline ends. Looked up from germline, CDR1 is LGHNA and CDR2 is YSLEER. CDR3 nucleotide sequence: TGCGCCAGCAGCCAAGATCGTGGAGTATCGATTGAAGCTTTCTTT. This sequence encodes CASSQDRGVSIEAFF.

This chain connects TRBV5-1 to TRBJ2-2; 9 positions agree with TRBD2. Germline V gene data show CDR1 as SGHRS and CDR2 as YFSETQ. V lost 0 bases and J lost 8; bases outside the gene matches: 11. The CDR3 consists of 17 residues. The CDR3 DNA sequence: TGCGCCAGCAGCTTGGATCTAGCGGGGAGCCTTAGGGGGGAGCTGTTTTTT. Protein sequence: CASSLDLAGSLRGELFF. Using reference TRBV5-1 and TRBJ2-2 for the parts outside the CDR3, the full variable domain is KAGVTQTPRYLIKTRGQQVTLSCSPISGHRSVSWYQQTPGQGLQFLFEYFSETQRNKGNFPGRFSGRQFSNSRSEMNVSTLELGDSALYLCASSLDLAGSLRGELFFGEGSRLTVL.

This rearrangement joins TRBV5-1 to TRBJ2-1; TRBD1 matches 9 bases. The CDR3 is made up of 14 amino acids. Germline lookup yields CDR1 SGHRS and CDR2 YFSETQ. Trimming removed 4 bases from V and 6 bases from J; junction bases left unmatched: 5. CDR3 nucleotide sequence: TGCGCCAGCAGCGGGGGACAGGGACTCAATGAGCAGTTCTTC. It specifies CASSGGQGLNEQFF.

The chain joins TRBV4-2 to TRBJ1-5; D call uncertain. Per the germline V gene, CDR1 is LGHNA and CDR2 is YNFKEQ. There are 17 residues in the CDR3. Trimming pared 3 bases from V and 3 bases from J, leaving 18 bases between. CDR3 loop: CASSQAEGSLDNQPQHF. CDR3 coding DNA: TGTGCCAGCAGCCAGGCTGAGGGCTCCCTTGACAATCAGCCCCAGCATTTT.

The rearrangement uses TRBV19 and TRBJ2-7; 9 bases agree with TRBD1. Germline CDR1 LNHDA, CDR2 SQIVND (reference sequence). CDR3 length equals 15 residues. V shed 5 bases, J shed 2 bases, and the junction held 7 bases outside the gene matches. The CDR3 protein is CASSYGQGYAYEQYF. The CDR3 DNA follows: TGTGCCAGTAGTTATGGACAGGGGTACGCCTACGAGCAGTACTTC.

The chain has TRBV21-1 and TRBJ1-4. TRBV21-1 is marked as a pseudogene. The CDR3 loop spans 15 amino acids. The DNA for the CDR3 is TGTGCCAGCAGCTGTCCCTACGGGAAGAATGAAAAACTGTTTTTT. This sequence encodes CASSCPYGKNEKLFF.

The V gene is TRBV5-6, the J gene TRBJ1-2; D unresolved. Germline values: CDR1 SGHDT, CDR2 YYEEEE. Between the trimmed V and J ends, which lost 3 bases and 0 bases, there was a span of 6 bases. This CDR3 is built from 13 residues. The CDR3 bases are TGTGCCAGCAGCTACTATACTAACTATGGCTACACCTTC. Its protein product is CASSYYTNYGYTF. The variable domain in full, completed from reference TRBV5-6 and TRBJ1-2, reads DAGVTQSPTHLIKTRGQQVTLRCSPKSGHDTVSWYQQALGQGPQFIFQYYEEEERQRGNFPDRFSGHQFPNYSSELNVNALLLGDSALYLCASSYYTNYGYTFGSGTRLTVV.

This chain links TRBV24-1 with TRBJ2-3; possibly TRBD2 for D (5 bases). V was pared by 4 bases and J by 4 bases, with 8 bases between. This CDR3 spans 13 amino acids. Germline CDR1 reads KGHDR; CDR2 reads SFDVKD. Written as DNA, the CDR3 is TGTGCCACCAGTGAAAGGCGGGCAGATACGCAGTATTTT. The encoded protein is CATSERRADTQYF.

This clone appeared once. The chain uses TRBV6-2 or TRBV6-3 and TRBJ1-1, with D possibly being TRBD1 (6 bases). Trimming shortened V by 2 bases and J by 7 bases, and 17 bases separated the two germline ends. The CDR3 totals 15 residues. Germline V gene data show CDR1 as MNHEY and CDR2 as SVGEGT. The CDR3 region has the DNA TGTGCCAGCAGTTACGGGCAGGGGAACGCGGGTGAAGCTTTCTTT. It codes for CASSYGQGNAGEAFF.

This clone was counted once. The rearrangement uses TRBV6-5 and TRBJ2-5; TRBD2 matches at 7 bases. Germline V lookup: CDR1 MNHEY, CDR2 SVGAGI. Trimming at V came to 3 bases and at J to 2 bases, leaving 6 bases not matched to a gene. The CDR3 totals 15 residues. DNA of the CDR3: TGTGCCAGCAGTTATGGGGTTAGCGGGCAAGAGACCCAGTACTTC. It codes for CASSYGVSGQETQYF.

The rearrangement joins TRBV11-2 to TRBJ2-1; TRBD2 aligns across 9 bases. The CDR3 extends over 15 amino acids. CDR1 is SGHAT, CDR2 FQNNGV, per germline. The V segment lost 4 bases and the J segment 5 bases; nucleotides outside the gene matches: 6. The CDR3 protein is CASSSRTSENNEQFF. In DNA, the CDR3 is TGTGCCAGCAGCTCCCGGACTAGCGAGAACAATGAGCAGTTCTTC.

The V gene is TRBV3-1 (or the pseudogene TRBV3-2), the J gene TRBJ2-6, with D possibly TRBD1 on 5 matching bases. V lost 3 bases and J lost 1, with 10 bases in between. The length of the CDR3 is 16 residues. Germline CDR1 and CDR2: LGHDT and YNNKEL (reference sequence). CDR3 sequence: CASSQVTGSGANVLTF. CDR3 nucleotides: TGTGCCAGCAGCCAGGTTACAGGATCTGGGGCCAACGTCCTGACTTTC.

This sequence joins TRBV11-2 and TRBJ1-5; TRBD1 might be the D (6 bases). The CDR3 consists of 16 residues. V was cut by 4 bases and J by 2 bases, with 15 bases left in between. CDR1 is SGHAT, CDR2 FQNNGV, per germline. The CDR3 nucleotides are TGTGCCAGCAGCTCATCAGACAGGAGCCGCAATCAGCCCCAGCATTTT. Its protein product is CASSSSDRSRNQPQHF.

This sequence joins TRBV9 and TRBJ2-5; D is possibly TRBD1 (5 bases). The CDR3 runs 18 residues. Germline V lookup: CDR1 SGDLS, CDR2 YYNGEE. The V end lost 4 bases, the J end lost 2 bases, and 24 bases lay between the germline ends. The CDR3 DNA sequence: TGTGCCAGCAGCCACAGGAAGGTTAGCTGGACCTCTCAAGAGACCCAGTACTTC. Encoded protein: CASSHRKVSWTSQETQYF.

The CDR3 DNA follows: TGTGCCAACGGTGGCGGGAGCTACGAGCAGTACTTC. It codes for CANGGGSYEQYF. The rearrangement uses TRBV10-3 and TRBJ2-7; 7 nucleotides match TRBD2. J lost 3 bases, V lost 10 bases, and 6 bases had no gene match. This CDR3 has 12 amino acids. The germline V gene encodes CDR1 ENHRY and CDR2 SYGVKD.